Shown below are 27 T cell receptor beta chains from a single sample sequenced in a study of blood T cell repertoires in COVID-19. Using immunoSEQ multiplex PCR, the repertoire was profiled, and TCRdb retains in-frame clones only, with some absent. Here the sample spans around 300,000 clones, around 91% being singletons. Sequenced: PBMCs or T cells enriched from blood (not recorded which). These receptors all come from a young woman with acute COVID-19.

V is TRBV9 and J is TRBJ1-4; TRBD1 is a possible D gene (5 bases). Trimming stripped 4 bases from V and 5 bases from J, with 6 bases between. CDR1 is SGDLS and CDR2 is YYNGEE in the germline V gene. The CDR3 totals 12 residues. CDR3 bases: TGTGCCAGCAGCCGACAGAATGAAAAACTGTTTTTT. Encoded protein: CASSRQNEKLFF. The variable domain in full, with the rest retrieved from reference TRBV9 and TRBJ1-4, is DSGVTQTPKHLITATGQRVTLRCSPRSGDLSVYWYQQSLDQGLQFLIQYYNGEERAKGNILERFSAQQFPDLHSELNLSSLELGDSALYFCASSRQNEKLFFGSGTQLSVL.

This chain joins TRBV6-2 or TRBV6-3 and TRBJ1-1; D is uncertain. Germline CDR1 and CDR2: MNHEY and SVGEGT. V was clipped by 0 bases and J by 1 base, with 9 bases between them. This CDR3 region has 15 residues. The DNA for the CDR3 is TGTGCCAGCAGTTACTCCTTGAGGGAGAACACTGAAGCTTTCTTT. This encodes CASSYSLRENTEAFF.

The chain carries TRBV4-2 and TRBJ1-2; TRBD1 aligns across 8 bases. V lost 1 base to trimming and J lost 1 base; unmatched junction nucleotides: 2. Germline V gene sequence: CDR1 LGHNA, CDR2 YNFKEQ. The CDR3 is 15 residues long. CDR3 bases: TGTGCCAGCAGCCAAGCCAGGGGGCTTAACTATGGCTACACCTTC. Amino acids: CASSQARGLNYGYTF.

The DNA for the CDR3 is TGTGCCAGCAGTTCGCCGGGACACCTAAGTGGGCAGTACTTC. Amino acids: CASSSPGHLSGQYF. The chain links TRBV6-5 to TRBJ2-7; TRBD1 might be the D (6 bases). CDR3 length: 14 residues. V gave up 4 bases and J gave up 9 bases, with 19 bases separating them. Germline CDR1 is MNHEY and CDR2 is SVGAGI.

CDR3 protein: CASSLVSAVGTDTQYF. Here the CDR3 DNA reads TGTGCCAGCAGCTTAGTATCAGCGGTTGGCACAGATACGCAGTATTTT. The chain is built from TRBV7-2 and TRBJ2-3, with a tentative D call TRBD2 (5 bases). Trimming left V 1 base short and J 1 base short, with 12 bases between. The germline gives CDR1 SGHTA, CDR2 FQGNSA. This CDR3 contains 16 residues.

V usage is TRBV28 and J usage is TRBJ1-5, with TRBD1 matching over 8 bases. The V gene end was trimmed by 6 bases and the J gene end by 7 bases; junction bases not matched to a gene: 11. Germline values: CDR1 MDHEN, CDR2 SYDVKM. The CDR3 spans 15 residues. This chain's CDR3 is CASSPGQGLSQPQHF. The DNA of the CDR3 is TGTGCCAGCAGCCCCGGACAGGGTCTTAGCCAGCCCCAGCATTTT.

The count of this clone is one. J is TRBJ2-1 and V is TRBV7-9; 8 bases agree with TRBD1. Germline V CDR1 and CDR2: SEHNR, FQNEAQ (reference sequence). CDR3 size: 16 residues. Trimming took 5 bases from V and 2 from J; bases not matched to a gene: 8. Written as DNA, the CDR3 is TGTGCCAGCAGCCCGATCAAGGGACAGGCCTACAATGAGCAGTTCTTC. This sequence encodes CASSPIKGQAYNEQFF.

In DNA form, the CDR3 reads TGTGCCAGCAGCTTATCTGGCGGGACAGGGAGCACTGAAGCTTTCTTT. Translating gives CASSLSGGTGSTEAFF. The chain links TRBV7-9 to TRBJ1-1; 9 bases are shared with TRBD1. Germline V lookup: CDR1 SEHNR, CDR2 FQNEAQ (reference sequence). CDR3 length: 16 amino acids. J lost 4 bases, V lost 2 bases, and 8 bases had no gene match.

This clone was seen a single time. V gene TRBV6-5 combines with J gene TRBJ2-3, with 8 positions matching TRBD2. CDR1 is MNHEY and CDR2 is SVGAGI in the germline V gene. The CDR3 is made up of 15 amino acids. Trimming at V came to 5 bases and at J to 0 bases, leaving 4 bases not matched to a gene. This CDR3 is CASSQLAASTDTQYF. Written as DNA, the CDR3 is TGTGCCAGCAGTCAACTAGCGGCTAGCACAGATACGCAGTATTTT.

The CDR3 region has the DNA TGTGCCAGCTCCGATAGGGGAAATCAGCCCCAGCATTTT. Translated, it gives CASSDRGNQPQHF. V gene TRBV18 combines with J gene TRBJ1-5; TRBD1 might be the D (5 bases). V was shortened by 6 bases and J by 4 bases, with 10 bases between the two germline ends. The CDR3 sequence is 13 residues long. Germline-derived CDR1 and CDR2 are KGHSH and LQKENI. Together with reference TRBV18 and TRBJ1-5, the CDR3 gives the full variable domain: NAGVMQNPRHLVRRRGQEARLRCSPMKGHSHVYWYRQLPEEGLKFMVYLQKENIIDESGMPKERFSAEFPKEGPSILRIQQVVRGDSAAYFCASSDRGNQPQHFGDGTRLSIL.

This sequence joins TRBV18 and TRBJ1-3; 8 nucleotides agree with TRBD1. The CDR3 is 16 amino acids. The V gene end was trimmed by 2 bases and the J gene end by 0 bases; junction bases not matched to a gene: 3. The germline CDR1 and CDR2 sequences are KGHSH and LQKENI. This CDR3 reads CASSPGQGRSGNTIYF. Written as DNA, the CDR3 is TGTGCCAGCTCACCAGGACAGGGTCGCTCTGGAAACACCATATATTTT.

The chain uses TRBV29-1 and TRBJ2-7; TRBD2 agrees at 11 bases. The CDR3 length is 15 residues. Germline V gene lookup returns CDR1 SQVTM and CDR2 ANQGSEA. Trimming cost V 4 bases and J 0 bases; bases outside gene matches: 5. This CDR3 reads CSVAGTSGSSYEQYF. The CDR3 DNA is TGCAGCGTTGCCGGGACTAGCGGTTCCTCCTACGAGCAGTACTTC.

CDR3 loop: CASSLIGQGYGYTF. CDR3 bases: TGTGCCAGCAGCTTAATCGGACAGGGCTATGGCTACACCTTC. The chain is built from TRBV11-2 and TRBJ1-2, with TRBD1 identical over 8 bases. The V gene end was trimmed by 2 bases and the J gene end by 4 bases; junction bases not matched to a gene: 3. CDR1 is SGHAT and CDR2 is FQNNGV in the germline V gene. This CDR3 is 14 amino acids long. Together with reference TRBV11-2 and TRBJ1-2, the CDR3 gives the full variable domain: EAGVAQSPRYKIIEKRQSVAFWCNPISGHATLYWYQQILGQGPKLLIQFQNNGVVDDSQLPKDRFSAERLKGVDSTLKIQPAKLEDSAVYLCASSLIGQGYGYTFGSGTRLTVV.

This clone has only a few counts. The rearrangement links TRBV14 to TRBJ2-5, with D maybe TRBD1 (6 bases). CDR3 length equals 16 residues. Germline-derived CDR1 and CDR2 are SGHDN and FVKESK. V lost 3 bases, J lost 5 bases, and 19 bases lay in between. The CDR3 sequence is CASSHTTGLRWETQYF. In nucleotides, the CDR3 is TGTGCCAGCAGCCACACTACAGGGTTGCGGTGGGAGACCCAGTACTTC. Using reference TRBV14 and TRBJ2-5 for the parts outside the CDR3, the full variable domain is EAGVTQFPSHSVIEKGQTVTLRCDPISGHDNLYWYRRVMGKEIKFLLHFVKESKQDESGMPNNRFLAERTGGTYSTLKVQPAELEDSGVYFCASSHTTGLRWETQYFGPGTRLLVL.

The chain recombines TRBV18 with TRBJ2-2; 12 nucleotides match TRBD2. This CDR3 spans 18 amino acids. The junction had 7 bases not matched to a gene; V was cut back by 5 bases and J by 0 bases. Germline V gene lookup returns CDR1 KGHSH and CDR2 LQKENI. CDR3 region: CASSTSSGRATNTGELFF. The DNA of the CDR3 is TGTGCCAGCTCAACATCTAGCGGGAGGGCCACGAACACCGGGGAGCTGTTTTTT.

This sequence joins TRBV7-3 and TRBJ1-2; D may be TRBD1 (5 bases). The CDR3 is 15 residues long. Germline values: CDR1 SGHTA, CDR2 FQGTGA. Trimming removed 1 base at V and 1 base at J, with 10 bases between. The CDR3 loop is CASSLSGTDNYGYTF. The CDR3 DNA sequence: TGTGCCAGCAGCTTAAGCGGGACGGATAACTATGGCTACACCTTC.

The chain employs TRBV7-2 and TRBJ1-2; weak D call: TRBD1 (5 bases). Deletions cut 3 bases from V and 8 bases from J, with 19 bases between. CDR3 length equals 15 residues. CDR1 SGHTA and CDR2 FQGNSA come from the germline V gene. The CDR3 DNA reads as TGTGCCAGCAGCTTTTCCGGGACGGCCGCGGGGGGCTACACCTTC. Residues: CASSFSGTAAGGYTF.

The CDR3 DNA reads as TGTGCCAGCCACCGGGACAGAAGTTACAATGAGCAGTTCTTC. It translates to CASHRDRSYNEQFF. This sequence joins TRBV2 and TRBJ2-1, with 7 bases identical to TRBD1. The CDR3 covers 14 residues. V lost 8 bases to trimming and J lost 4 bases; unmatched junction nucleotides: 8. Germline CDR1 reads SNHLY; CDR2 reads FYNNEI.

The V gene is TRBV7-9, the J gene TRBJ2-3; 12 positions match TRBD2. Germline V gene lookup returns CDR1 SEHNR and CDR2 FQNEAQ (reference sequence). The CDR3 length is 15 residues. V lost 8 bases and J lost 2; bases outside the gene matches: 5. The CDR3 DNA follows: TGTGCCAGCCGGACTAGCGGGAACCCCACAGATACGCAGTATTTT. It yields the protein CASRTSGNPTDTQYF.

The CDR3 here is CASGGETVYEQYF. CDR3 DNA sequence: TGTGCCAGCGGGGGGGAGACGGTCTACGAGCAGTACTTC. This sequence joins TRBV2 and TRBJ2-7; the match to TRBD2 covers 7 bases. J was trimmed by 3 bases and V by 8 bases; bases with no gene match: 7. CDR3 length: 13 amino acids. The V gene's germline CDR1 is SNHLY and CDR2 FYNNEI.

The CDR3 reads CASSPRTGKDSPLHF. CDR3 bases: TGTGCCAGCAGCCCCCGGACAGGGAAGGATTCACCCCTCCACTTT. V and J are TRBV7-2 and TRBJ1-6; 8 bases are a match to TRBD1. Losses at the gene ends were 5 bases for V and 8 bases for J; bases not matched to a gene: 8. Germline CDR1 SGHTA, CDR2 FQGNSA. This CDR3 is 15 amino acids long.

The chain employs TRBV5-1 and TRBJ2-1, with a possible D match to TRBD2 (6 bases). CDR1 SGHRS and CDR2 YFSETQ come from the germline V gene. Trimming took 3 bases from V and 4 from J, leaving 11 bases between them. There are 14 residues in the CDR3. The CDR3: CASSWEREYNEQFF. CDR3 nucleotides: TGCGCCAGCAGCTGGGAACGGGAGTACAATGAGCAGTTCTTC. Looking up the rest from reference TRBV5-1 and TRBJ2-1 gives the full variable domain: KAGVTQTPRYLIKTRGQQVTLSCSPISGHRSVSWYQQTPGQGLQFLFEYFSETQRNKGNFPGRFSGRQFSNSRSEMNVSTLELGDSALYLCASSWEREYNEQFFGPGTRLTVL.

CDR3 bases: TGTGCCAGCAGCTTATATAGGAGCGCGGGGGGAACCGGGGAGCTGTTTTTT. It is translated as CASSLYRSAGGTGELFF. V usage is TRBV7-3 and J usage is TRBJ2-2; TRBD2 matches at 8 bases. Germline V CDR1 and CDR2: SGHTA, FQGTGA. V lost 2 bases to trimming and J lost 5 bases; unmatched junction nucleotides: 10. The CDR3 sequence is 17 residues long. The variable domain in full, with the rest retrieved from reference TRBV7-3 and TRBJ2-2, is GAGVSQTPSNKVTEKGKYVELRCDPISGHTALYWYRQSLGQGPEFLIYFQGTGAADDSGLPNDRFFAVRPEGSVSTLKIQRTERGDSAVYLCASSLYRSAGGTGELFFGEGSRLTVL.

The genes are TRBV28 and TRBJ1-2; 9 nucleotides align to TRBD1. V lost 7 bases to trimming and J lost 8 bases; unmatched junction nucleotides: 11. From germline, CDR1 is MDHEN and CDR2 SYDVKM. There are 14 residues in the CDR3. The CDR3 here is CASTPGQGLDGYTF. CDR3 in DNA: TGTGCCAGCACCCCGGGACAGGGACTTGACGGCTACACCTTC.

This clone has only one observation. This chain uses TRBV20-1 with TRBJ2-1; 8 bases agree with TRBD1. V trimming: 3 bases; J trimming: 8 bases; junction bases outside the gene matches: 6. Germline V gives CDR1 DFQATT, CDR2 SNEGSKA (reference sequence). The CDR3 totals 13 residues. The CDR3 nucleotides are TGCAGTGCTAGTACGCAGGGGGCTGATGAGCAGTTCTTC. As protein: CSASTQGADEQFF.

This chain joins TRBV6-5 and TRBJ1-1; TRBD1 matches at 7 bases. The germline V gene has CDR1 MNHEY and CDR2 SVGAGI. V lost 6 bases to trimming and J lost 2 bases; unmatched junction nucleotides: 3. The CDR3 has 13 residues. The CDR3 DNA reads as TGTGCCAGCAGGGACAGGCTAAACACTGAAGCTTTCTTT. Its protein product is CASRDRLNTEAFF.

The chain combines TRBV5-1 with TRBJ1-1; no clear D gene. This CDR3 spans 13 amino acids. The V gene's germline CDR1 is SGHRS and CDR2 YFSETQ. V was pared by 4 bases and J by 0 bases, with 7 bases between. CDR3 loop: CASSANLNTEAFF. As DNA, the CDR3 is TGCGCCAGCAGCGCGAACTTGAACACTGAAGCTTTCTTT.